This TCR beta chain was documented in a study of T cell repertoires in cytomegalovirus infection. This CDR3 contains 11 residues. Germline CDR1 and CDR2: MDHEN and SYDVKM. The V segment lost 11 bases and the J segment 10 bases; nucleotides outside the gene matches: 9. TCRdb called the reads again in MiXCR, with one record for every CDR3 protein. This sample has some 800,000 distinct CDR3 sequences, with about 30% found just once. With respect to this clonotype: Its antigen is undetermined.

The sample here was cultured CD8+ T cells from PBMCs, taken from culture after CMV antigen stimulation. This TCR was sampled from a human donor in good health (CMV status not recorded). Some clones in this sample may be carry-over from other donors' samples. This chain joins TRBV28 and TRBJ1-1; 8 bases match TRBD1. As DNA, the CDR3 is TGTGCCGGGACAGTACAGGGGGTAGCTTTCTTT. It translates to CAGTVQGVAFF. Filled out from reference TRBV28 and TRBJ1-1, the complete variable domain reads DVKVTQSSRYLVKRTGEKVFLECVQDMDHENMFWYRQDPGLGLRLIYFSYDVKMKEKGDIPEGYSVSREKKERFSLILESASTNQTSMYLCAGTVQGVAFFGQGTRLTVV.